These 15 T cell receptor beta chains share one sample of origin, sequenced in a study of T cell clones after liver transplantation. Assay: immunoSEQ multiplex PCR; the TCRdb copy retains only in-frame clones and omits some. The sample records 24,000 or so clones, roughly 69% being singletons. Specimen: CD4+ T cells from blood, collected before liver transplant. The origin of the receptors is a human donor who received a liver transplant.

The chain links TRBV13 to TRBJ2-5; the match to TRBD2 covers 14 bases. With V trimmed by 5 bases and J by 4 bases, 9 bases remained unmatched. Germline CDR1 is PRHDT and CDR2 is FYEKMQ (reference sequence). CDR3 length: 17 amino acids. The CDR3 DNA reads as TGTGCCAGCAGCCTGAACCCCGGGACTAGCGGGGGAGAGACCCAGTACTTC. It translates to CASSLNPGTSGGETQYF.

J is TRBJ2-3 and V is TRBV4-3; 7 bases match TRBD2. The trim removed 4 bases at V and 6 bases at J, leaving 10 bases unmatched. This CDR3 has 15 residues. Germline V gene lookup returns CDR1 LGHNA and CDR2 YSLEER. The CDR3 here is CASSLSRSGIDTQYF. The DNA for the CDR3 is TGCGCCAGCAGCCTTTCCCGGAGCGGGATTGATACGCAGTATTTT.

V is TRBV6-5 and J is TRBJ2-3; 7 bases agree with TRBD2. The CDR3 loop spans 15 amino acids. The V segment lost 7 bases and the J segment 4 bases; nucleotides outside the gene matches: 11. CDR1 MNHEY and CDR2 SVGAGI come from the germline V gene. CDR3 nucleotide sequence: TGTGCCAGCACGTCGGCGGGAGCCATGGCAGATACGCAGTATTTT. Amino acids: CASTSAGAMADTQYF.

The chain employs TRBV7-9 and TRBJ1-4; 9 bases agree with TRBD1. The germline CDR1 and CDR2 sequences are SEHNR and FQNEAQ (reference sequence). CDR3 length equals 18 residues. Losses at the gene ends were 2 bases for V and 5 bases for J; bases not matched to a gene: 12. CDR3 coding DNA: TGTGCCAGCAGCTTACTGACAGGGGGATCGGCTAAGAATGAAAAACTGTTTTTT. Its translation is CASSLLTGGSAKNEKLFF.

J is TRBJ2-7 and V is TRBV6-5, with D possibly matching TRBD1 (6 bases). Trimming pared 4 bases from V and 3 bases from J, leaving 13 bases between. Per germline, CDR1 MNHEY and CDR2 SVGAGI. CDR3 length: 14 amino acids. The CDR3 coding sequence is TGTGCCAGCAGTTCACAGGGTTCGAGCTACGAGCAGTACTTC. It yields the protein CASSSQGSSYEQYF.

V is TRBV11-2 and J is TRBJ1-5; D call uncertain. Germline lookup yields CDR1 SGHAT and CDR2 FQNNGV. The V end was cut by 0 bases, the J end by 13 bases, with 13 bases between. The CDR3 consists of 13 residues. The CDR3 is CASSLDWGSSQHF. Written as DNA, the CDR3 is TGTGCCAGCAGCTTAGATTGGGGTTCTTCACAGCATTTT.

V usage is TRBV29-1 and J usage is TRBJ2-1, with TRBD1 matching 8 bases. The CDR3 sequence is 11 residues long. V shed 7 bases and J 10 bases; nucleotides not matched to a gene: 6. From germline, CDR1 is SQVTM and CDR2 ANQGSEA. CDR3 sequence: CSERTGNEQFF. The DNA of the CDR3 is TGCAGCGAGAGGACAGGGAACGAGCAGTTCTTC.

The CDR3 here is CASSLVTGINTEAFF. The DNA of the CDR3 is TGCGCCAGCAGCTTGGTCACAGGGATCAACACTGAAGCTTTCTTT. The chain links TRBV5-1 to TRBJ1-1, with D perhaps matching TRBD1 (6 bases). Trimming removed 0 bases from V and 2 bases from J, with 11 bases in between. The length of the CDR3 is 15 residues. Germline CDR1 and CDR2: SGHRS and YFSETQ. Full variable domain (rest looked up from reference TRBV5-1 and TRBJ1-1): KAGVTQTPRYLIKTRGQQVTLSCSPISGHRSVSWYQQTPGQGLQFLFEYFSETQRNKGNFPGRFSGRQFSNSRSEMNVSTLELGDSALYLCASSLVTGINTEAFFGQGTRLTVV.

This clone has more than one count but fewer than ten. The gene calls are TRBV19 and TRBJ1-6; a possible D gene is TRBD1 (5 bases). V was pared by 8 bases and J by 7 bases, with 12 bases between. Germline-derived CDR1 and CDR2 are LNHDA and SQIVND (reference sequence). CDR3 length equals 13 residues. The DNA of the CDR3 is TGTGCCAGTGCCGGGACGGGCAATTCACCCCTCCACTTT. Its protein product is CASAGTGNSPLHF.

The genes are TRBV30 and TRBJ2-7, with unresolved D. The V end was cut by 0 bases, the J end by 0 bases, with 9 bases between. Per the germline V gene, CDR1 is GTSNPN and CDR2 is SVGIG (reference sequence). CDR3 size: 14 residues. In DNA, the CDR3 is TGTGCCTGGAGTGTACCTCCGGGCTCCTACGAGCAGTACTTC. This gives the protein CAWSVPPGSYEQYF.

The rearrangement uses TRBV9 and TRBJ2-7; D possibly corresponds to TRBD1 (6 bases). Germline CDR1 and CDR2: SGDLS and YYNGEE. The CDR3 runs 14 residues. V lost 3 bases and J lost 3, with 13 bases in between. CDR3 DNA: TGTGCCAGCAGCGGACAGGACAAATACTACGAGCAGTACTTC. It is translated as CASSGQDKYYEQYF.

V usage is TRBV6-1 and J usage is TRBJ1-2; D is undetermined. Germline V CDR1 and CDR2: MNHNS, SASEGT. V lost 5 bases, J lost 3 bases, and 10 bases lay in between. This CDR3 region has 13 residues. CDR3: CASSQQPYYGYTF. CDR3 coding DNA: TGTGCCAGCAGTCAGCAGCCCTACTATGGCTACACCTTC.

The rearrangement joins TRBV29-1 to TRBJ2-4; a weak D match, TRBD2 (7 bases). V was pared by 7 bases and J by 5 bases, with 9 bases between. The CDR3 spans 11 residues. From germline, CDR1 is SQVTM and CDR2 ANQGSEA. The CDR3: CSGGGENIQYF. The DNA of the CDR3 is TGCAGCGGAGGGGGGGAAAACATTCAGTACTTC.

The chain has TRBV6-1 and TRBJ2-7; 7 bases are shared with TRBD1. J gave up 2 bases and V 6 bases, and 4 bases lay outside the gene matches. The V gene's germline CDR1 is MNHNS and CDR2 SASEGT. The CDR3 extends over 13 amino acids. The CDR3: CASRKGQTYEQYV. The CDR3 DNA follows: TGTGCCAGCAGGAAGGGACAGACCTACGAGCAGTACGTC.

The V and J genes are TRBV5-1 and TRBJ2-2, with D tentatively TRBD2 (5 bases). CDR1 is SGHRS and CDR2 is YFSETQ in the germline V gene. This CDR3 is 14 amino acids long. The germline V and J ends were trimmed by 7 bases and 5 bases, with 15 bases remaining between them. CDR3 DNA: TGCGCCAGCTCCGGGAAAATTGAGACCGGGGAGCTGTTTTTT. Translating gives CASSGKIETGELFF.